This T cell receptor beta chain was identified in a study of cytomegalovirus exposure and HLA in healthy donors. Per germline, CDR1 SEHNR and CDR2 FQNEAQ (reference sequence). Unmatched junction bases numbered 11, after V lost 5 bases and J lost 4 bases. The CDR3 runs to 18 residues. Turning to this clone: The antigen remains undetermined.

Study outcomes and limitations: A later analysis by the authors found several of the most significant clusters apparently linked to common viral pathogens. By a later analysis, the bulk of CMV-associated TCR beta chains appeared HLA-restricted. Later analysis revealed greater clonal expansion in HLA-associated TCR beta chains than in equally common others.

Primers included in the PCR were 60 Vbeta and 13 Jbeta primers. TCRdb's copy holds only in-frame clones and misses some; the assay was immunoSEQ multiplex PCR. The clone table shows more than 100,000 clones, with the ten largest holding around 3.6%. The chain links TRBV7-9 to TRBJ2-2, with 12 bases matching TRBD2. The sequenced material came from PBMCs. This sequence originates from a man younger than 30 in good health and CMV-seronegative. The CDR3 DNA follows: TGTGCCAGCAGCCCCACCGGGACTAGCGGGCGGGGCACCGGGGAGCTGTTTTTT. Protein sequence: CASSPTGTSGRGTGELFF.